This TCR beta chain derives from a study of Ad26.COV2.S vaccination and SARS-CoV-2 variants. In its sample, this clone was seen many times. Its antigen is not known. Repertoires were generated with immunoSEQ multiplex PCR, while TCRdb's copy carries only in-frame clones and drops some. The data show roughly 510,000 clones, 87% seen once. General study results and limits: The breadth of spike-specific CD8+ and CD4+ T cell responses after vaccination was reportedly substantial.

The CDR3 loop spans 15 amino acids. Germline CDR1 reads SGHNT; CDR2 reads YYREEE (reference sequence). V lost 1 base to trimming and J lost 7 bases, with 15 bases between them. The treatment is: roughly 19 received Ad26.COV2.S at low or high dose, single or two shots; about 5 received placebo; per-sample allocation not given. Material that was analyzed had been drawn on day 63 after the first vaccine or placebo injection. The administered vaccine (an Ad26 vector) expressed Wuhan-strain SARS-CoV-2 spike. The sample here was peripheral blood, taken in a trial of Ad26.COV2.S vaccine versus placebo. The chain has TRBV5-4 and TRBJ2-1, with D possibly matching TRBD2 (5 bases). The source of this sequence is a person between 18 and 59 years old who received the Ad26.COV2.S COVID-19 vaccine or a placebo. CDR3 sequence: CASSLRGSIGNEQFF. The DNA of the CDR3 is TGTGCCAGCAGCTTGCGGGGATCTATCGGGAATGAGCAGTTCTTC. The whole variable domain, remainder taken from reference TRBV5-4 and TRBJ2-1, is ETGVTQSPTHLIKTRGQQVTLRCSSQSGHNTVSWYQQALGQGPQFIFQYYREEENGRGNFPPRFSGLQFPNYSSELNVNALELDDSALYLCASSLRGSIGNEQFFGPGTRLTVL.